This T cell receptor beta chain was identified during a study of blood T cell repertoires in COVID-19. At the level of the study: Collection of acute and convalescent COVID-19 samples took place in the United States, Italy and Spain.

Data came from immunoSEQ multiplex PCR; TCRdb stores just in-frame clones and leaves some out. The sample yields about 110,000 clones, under 85% seen once. Trimming pared 0 bases from V and 8 bases from J, leaving 11 bases between. CDR1 and CDR2 (germline): LNHDA, SQIVND (reference sequence). The CDR3 consists of 14 residues. The chain carries TRBV19 and TRBJ2-1; TRBD2 is a possible D gene (5 bases). This TCR was sampled from a woman aged 55-69 years with acute or convalescent COVID-19. The sequencing sample was made of peripheral blood. The CDR3 DNA reads TGTGCCAGTAGTATAGATCCCGCGAGGGATGAGCAGTTCTTC. Protein: CASSIDPARDEQFF.